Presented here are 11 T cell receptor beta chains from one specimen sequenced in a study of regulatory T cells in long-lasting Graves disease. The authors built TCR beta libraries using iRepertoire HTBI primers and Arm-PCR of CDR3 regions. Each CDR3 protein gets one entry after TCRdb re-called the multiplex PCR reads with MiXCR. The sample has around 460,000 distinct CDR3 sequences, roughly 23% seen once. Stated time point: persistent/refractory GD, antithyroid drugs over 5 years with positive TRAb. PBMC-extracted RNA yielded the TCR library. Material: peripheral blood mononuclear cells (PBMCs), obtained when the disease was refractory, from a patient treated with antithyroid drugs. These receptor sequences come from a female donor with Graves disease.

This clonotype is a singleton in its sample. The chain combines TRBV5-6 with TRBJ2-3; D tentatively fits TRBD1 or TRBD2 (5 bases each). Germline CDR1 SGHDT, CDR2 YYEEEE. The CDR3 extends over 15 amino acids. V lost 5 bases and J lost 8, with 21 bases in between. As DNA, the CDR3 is TGTGCCAGCAGACCCCCGGGGCCAGGGCGCGGTACGCAGTATTTT. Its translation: CASRPPGPGRGTQYF. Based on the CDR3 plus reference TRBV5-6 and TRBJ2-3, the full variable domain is DAGVTQSPTHLIKTRGQQVTLRCSPKSGHDTVSWYQQALGQGPQFIFQYYEEEERQRGNFPDRFSGHQFPNYSSELNVNALLLGDSALYLCASRPPGPGRGTQYFGPGTRLTVL.

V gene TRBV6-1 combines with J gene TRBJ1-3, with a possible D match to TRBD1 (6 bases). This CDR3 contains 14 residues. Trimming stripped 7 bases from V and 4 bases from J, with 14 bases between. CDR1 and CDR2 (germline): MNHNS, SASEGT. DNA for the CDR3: TGTGCCAGCAAGCGGACAGCTACCGGAAACACCATATATTTT. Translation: CASKRTATGNTIYF.

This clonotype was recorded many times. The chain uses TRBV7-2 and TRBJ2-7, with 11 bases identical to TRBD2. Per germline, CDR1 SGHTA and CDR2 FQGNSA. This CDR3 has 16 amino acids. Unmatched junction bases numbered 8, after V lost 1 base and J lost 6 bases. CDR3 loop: CASSLGLAGGVGEQYF. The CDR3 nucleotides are TGTGCCAGCAGCTTAGGCCTAGCGGGAGGAGTAGGCGAGCAGTACTTC.

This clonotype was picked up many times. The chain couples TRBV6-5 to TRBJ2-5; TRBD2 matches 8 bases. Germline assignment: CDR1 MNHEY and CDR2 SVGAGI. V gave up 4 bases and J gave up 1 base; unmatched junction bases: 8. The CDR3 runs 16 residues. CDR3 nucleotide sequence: TGTGCCAGCAGTTTGTTTTTTGCGGGAGGCCAAGAGACCCAGTACTTC. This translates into CASSLFFAGGQETQYF.

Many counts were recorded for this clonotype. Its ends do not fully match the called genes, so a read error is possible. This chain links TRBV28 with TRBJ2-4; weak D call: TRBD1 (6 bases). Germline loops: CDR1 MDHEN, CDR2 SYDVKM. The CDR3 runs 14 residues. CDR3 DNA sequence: TGTGCCAGCAGCCACCCAGGGGAGTCTCCGTATTCTTTTTTC. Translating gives CASSHPGESPYSFF.

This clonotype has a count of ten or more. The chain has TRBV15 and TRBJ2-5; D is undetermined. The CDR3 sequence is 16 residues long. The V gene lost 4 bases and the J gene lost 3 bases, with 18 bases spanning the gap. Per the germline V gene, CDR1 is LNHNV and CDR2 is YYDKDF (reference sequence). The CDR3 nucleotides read TGTGCCACCAGCAAGTATGCCCATCCGATCGAAGAGACCCAGTACTTC. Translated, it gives CATSKYAHPIEETQYF. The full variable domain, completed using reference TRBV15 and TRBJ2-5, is DAMVIQNPRYQVTQFGKPVTLSCSQTLNHNVMYWYQQKSSQAPKLLFHYYDKDFNNEADTPDNFQSRRPNTSFCFLDIRSPGLGDTAMYLCATSKYAHPIEETQYFGPGTRLLVL.

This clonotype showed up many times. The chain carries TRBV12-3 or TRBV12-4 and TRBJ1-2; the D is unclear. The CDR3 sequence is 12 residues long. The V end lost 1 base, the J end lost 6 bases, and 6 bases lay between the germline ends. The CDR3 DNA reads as TGTGCCAGCAGTTTAGGCAGGCATGGCTACACCTTC. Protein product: CASSLGRHGYTF.

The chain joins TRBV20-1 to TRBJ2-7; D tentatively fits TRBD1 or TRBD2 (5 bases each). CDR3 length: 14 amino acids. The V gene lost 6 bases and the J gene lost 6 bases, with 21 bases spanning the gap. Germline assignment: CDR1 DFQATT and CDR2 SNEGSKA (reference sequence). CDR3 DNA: TGCAGTGCCCCCGTGGCGGCCGAGGGGCGCGAGCAGTACTTC. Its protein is CSAPVAAEGREQYF.

The chain's CDR3 is CASNEGPGNTEAFF. The DNA for the CDR3 is TGCGCCAGCAATGAGGGGCCGGGGAACACTGAAGCTTTCTTT. This chain links TRBV5-1 with TRBJ1-1; TRBD1 is a possible D gene (5 bases). The CDR3 contains 14 residues. Trimming removed 6 bases at V and 1 base at J, with 13 bases between. CDR1 is SGHRS, CDR2 YFSETQ, per germline.

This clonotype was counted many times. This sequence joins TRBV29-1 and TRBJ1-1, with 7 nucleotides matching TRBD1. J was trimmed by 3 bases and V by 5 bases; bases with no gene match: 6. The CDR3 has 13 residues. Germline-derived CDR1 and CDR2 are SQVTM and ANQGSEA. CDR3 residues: CSVKAGGDTEAFF. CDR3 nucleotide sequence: TGCAGCGTTAAGGCAGGGGGGGACACTGAAGCTTTCTTT.

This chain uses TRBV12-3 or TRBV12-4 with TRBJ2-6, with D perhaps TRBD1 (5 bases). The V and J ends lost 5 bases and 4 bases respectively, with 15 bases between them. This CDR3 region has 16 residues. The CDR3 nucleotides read TGTGCCAGCAGTCCCCAACAGGCGTCAGGGGCCAACGTCCTGACTTTC. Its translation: CASSPQQASGANVLTF.